This TCR beta chain was observed in a study of cytotoxic CD8 clonotypes in ibrutinib-treated CLL. Method: immunoSEQ multiplex PCR; TCRdb's copy keeps in-frame clones and lacks some. Among 50,000 to 70,000 clones, roughly 54% were seen once, and the ten largest hold about 24%. Investigators sourced approximately 2 micrograms of genomic DNA from cryopreserved PBMCs for TCR beta libraries. The V gene lost 1 base and the J gene lost 9 bases, with 13 bases spanning the gap. Germline CDR1 SGHTA, CDR2 FQGNSA. CDR3 length: 14 amino acids. The rearrangement links TRBV7-2 to TRBJ2-1, with D possibly being TRBD2 (7 bases). The receptor was isolated from a human donor with chronic lymphocytic leukemia. Sequenced material: PBMCs, taken at disease progression, from a patient treated with ibrutinib. CDR3: CASSLEGGTGEQFF. The CDR3 DNA is TGTGCCAGCAGCTTAGAGGGGGGGACGGGTGAGCAGTTCTTC.